The present T cell receptor beta chain was sequenced within a study of cytomegalovirus exposure and HLA in healthy donors. Study conclusions and caveats: Analyzed later, association rates of TCRs varied across HLA loci, with DRB1 most and HLA-C fewest. Accurate prediction of most subjects' HLA-A and HLA-B alleles from TCR beta sequences was reported.

V dropped 2 bases and J dropped 4 bases, with 11 bases sitting between them. Germline CDR1 and CDR2: LNHDA and SQIVND (reference sequence). This CDR3 contains 14 residues. In regard to this clone: Its antigen remains unknown.

The PCR was carried out with 60 Vbeta primers and 13 Jbeta primers. Sequencing was performed with immunoSEQ multiplex PCR; in TCRdb, only in-frame clones are kept and a portion is missing. The repertoire table contains about 46,000 clones. The sequence was obtained from a woman between 35 and 50 years old in good health and CMV-seronegative. J is TRBJ1-1 and V is TRBV19; maybe TRBD1 (6 bases). The sample comprised PBMCs. The CDR3 loop reads CASSISGGSTEAFF. DNA for the CDR3: TGTGCCAGTAGTATATCGGGGGGCTCCACTGAAGCTTTCTTT.